Below, 10 T cell receptor beta chains from the same sample are listed, as sequenced in a study of robustness of blood B and T cell sequencing. cDNA synthesis used template switching with a 5' universal priming oligo. The template-switch oligo carried a 12-nucleotide random UMI tagging each cDNA molecule. TCRdb ran MiXCR on the PCR reads and lists one entry per CDR3 protein. In the table there are some 4,000 distinct CDR3 sequences, around 51% of which are singletons. TCR beta repertoires were quantified from mRNA rather than genomic DNA. Sequencing was performed on peripheral blood. All receptors derive from a human donor in good health.

The chain recombines TRBV7-9 with TRBJ1-1; 11 bases line up with TRBD1. The CDR3 is 14 amino acids. Germline V gives CDR1 SEHNR, CDR2 FQNEAQ (reference sequence). J gave up 4 bases and V 4 bases, and 2 bases lay outside the gene matches. Here the CDR3 DNA reads TGTGCCAGCAGCTGGGGACAGGGGGTCACTGAAGCTTTCTTT. This sequence encodes CASSWGQGVTEAFF.

The chain carries TRBV24-1 and TRBJ2-1, with unresolved D. Germline-derived CDR1 and CDR2 are KGHDR and SFDVKD. The CDR3 length is 15 residues. Trimming stripped 2 bases from V and 5 bases from J, with 12 bases between. Here the CDR3 reads CATSDSGALNNEQFF. DNA of the CDR3: TGTGCCACCAGTGATTCAGGAGCTCTTAACAATGAGCAGTTCTTC.

J is TRBJ2-3 and V is TRBV10-3, with no clear D. The CDR3 consists of 12 residues. The ends were cut back, 10 bases at V and 2 bases at J, with 10 bases in the middle. Germline V gives CDR1 ENHRY, CDR2 SYGVKD. In nucleotides, the CDR3 is TGTGCCACCGCCGCGGACACAGATACGCAGTATTTT. Translated, it gives CATAADTDTQYF.

This clonotype was counted a single time. The V gene is TRBV29-1, the J gene TRBJ2-3; perhaps TRBD1 as D (5 bases). Per the germline V gene, CDR1 is SQVTM and CDR2 is ANQGSEA. The V and J ends lost 8 bases and 0 bases respectively, with 15 bases between them. The CDR3 consists of 14 residues. The CDR3 protein is CSHEGELSTDTQYF. CDR3 nucleotide sequence: TGCAGCCACGAAGGGGAACTTAGCACAGATACGCAGTATTTT.

The chain has TRBV5-4 and TRBJ2-7; D may be TRBD2 (6 bases). Between the trimmed V and J ends, which lost 4 bases and 5 bases, there was a span of 19 bases. The CDR3 covers 15 residues. Germline lookup yields CDR1 SGHNT and CDR2 YYREEE (reference sequence). DNA of the CDR3: TGTGCCAGCAGCCTGGCGGGACGTGCGGTGAACGAGCAGTACTTC. This encodes CASSLAGRAVNEQYF.

This chain connects TRBV29-1 to TRBJ1-1; D gene ambiguous. V shed 4 bases and J shed 7 bases, with 13 bases lying between them. CDR3 size: 12 residues. From germline, CDR1 is SQVTM and CDR2 ANQGSEA. CDR3 loop: CSVGNRGVEAFF. CDR3 bases: TGCAGCGTTGGGAACCGGGGAGTTGAAGCTTTCTTT.

This chain joins TRBV19 and TRBJ2-3, with D perhaps TRBD1 or TRBD2 (6 bases each). The CDR3 extends over 16 amino acids. Germline V gives CDR1 LNHDA, CDR2 SQIVND (reference sequence). The ends were cut back, 6 bases at V and 8 bases at J, with 24 bases in the middle. This chain's CDR3 is CASSAGHTPGLSTQYF. Written as DNA, the CDR3 is TGTGCCAGTAGCGCGGGACACACACCGGGACTCAGTACGCAGTATTTT.

This sequence joins TRBV30 and TRBJ2-1; TRBD2 aligns across 7 bases. CDR1 GTSNPN and CDR2 SVGIG come from the germline V gene (reference sequence). This CDR3 has 13 residues. V trimming: 1 base; J trimming: 6 bases; junction bases outside the gene matches: 3. The CDR3 DNA reads as TGTGCCTGGAGTGGGGGGGGGGGCAATGAGCAGTTCTTC. Its protein is CAWSGGGGNEQFF.

The chain is built from TRBV5-1 and TRBJ1-6, with D uncertain. This CDR3 has 15 residues. The V gene's germline CDR1 is SGHRS and CDR2 YFSETQ. The germline V and J ends were trimmed by 1 base and 7 bases, with 12 bases remaining between them. The CDR3 DNA follows: TGCGCCAGCAGCTTGAGTGAGCACCGCAATTCACCCCTCCACTTT. Its protein product is CASSLSEHRNSPLHF.

Here the CDR3 DNA reads TGTGCCAGCAGTTACAGAAACGATGAGCAGTTCTTC. Residues: CASSYRNDEQFF. This chain links TRBV6-2 or TRBV6-3 with TRBJ2-1; D is undetermined. Trimming removed 2 bases at V and 8 bases at J, with 7 bases between. The CDR3 spans 12 residues. Germline lookup yields CDR1 MNHEY and CDR2 SVGEGT.